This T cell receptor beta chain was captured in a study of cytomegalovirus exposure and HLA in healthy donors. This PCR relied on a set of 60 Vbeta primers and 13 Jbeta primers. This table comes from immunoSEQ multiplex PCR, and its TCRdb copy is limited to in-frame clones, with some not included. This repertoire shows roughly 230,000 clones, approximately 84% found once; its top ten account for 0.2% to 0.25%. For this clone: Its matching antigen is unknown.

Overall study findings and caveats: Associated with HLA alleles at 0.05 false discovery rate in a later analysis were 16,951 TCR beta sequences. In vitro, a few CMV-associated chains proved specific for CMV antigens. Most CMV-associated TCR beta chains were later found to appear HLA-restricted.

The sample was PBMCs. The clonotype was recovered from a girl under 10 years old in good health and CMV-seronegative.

The chain's CDR3 is CASSLKGGAYEQYF. The DNA of the CDR3 is TGTGCCAGCAGCTTAAAGGGGGGGGCCTACGAGCAGTACTTC. The rearrangement joins TRBV11-1 to TRBJ2-7; D perhaps matches TRBD2 (7 bases). Germline V gene sequence: CDR1 SGHAT, CDR2 FQDESV (reference sequence). The CDR3 loop spans 14 amino acids. V lost 2 bases to trimming and J lost 2 bases, with 10 bases between them.